The next 26 T cell receptor beta chains were all read from a single sample in a study of vaccination and CD4 T cells after COVID-19. CD4+ T cells that had been cultured provided DNA sequenced with the Oncomine TCR Beta short-read assay. From the PCR reads, TCRdb called clonotypes with MiXCR, one entry per CDR3 protein. Of more than 10,000 distinct CDR3 sequences in the sample, about two fifths were seen once. Specified treatment: roughly 10-day PBMC culture with coronavirus spike peptide pools or control peptides (ViraFEST assay). The antigens for these receptors are not known. Sequenced material: CD4+ T cells from blood, cultured in vitro. The receptors come from a human donor who had recovered from COVID-19.

This rearrangement joins TRBV9 to TRBJ1-5, with TRBD1 matching over 7 bases. Germline V gene lookup returns CDR1 SGDLS and CDR2 YYNGEE. V was clipped by 3 bases and J by 2 bases; unmatched bases: 8. This CDR3 region has 16 residues. CDR3 nucleotide sequence: TGTGCCAGCAGCGAAGGGGGACAGCCTGGCAATCAGCCCCAGCATTTT. Its protein product is CASSEGGQPGNQPQHF.

This clonotype has only a few counts. The chain uses TRBV6-1 and TRBJ2-7; 12 bases are shared with TRBD2. Germline V CDR1 and CDR2: MNHNS, SASEGT. Germline trimming cut 8 bases from V and 7 bases from J; bases unmatched to any gene: 6. The CDR3 runs to 13 residues. In DNA, the CDR3 is TGTGCCAGCCGACTAGCGGGAGAAGGGGAGCAGTACTTC. It is translated as CASRLAGEGEQYF.

This clonotype was detected only a few times. The chain uses TRBV20-1 and TRBJ2-3, with D perhaps matching TRBD2 (6 bases). The CDR3 length is 14 residues. V lost 1 base and J lost 4, with 12 bases in between. Germline CDR1 DFQATT, CDR2 SNEGSKA (reference sequence). CDR3 loop: CSARAAGGADTQYF. The CDR3 DNA sequence: TGCAGTGCTAGAGCTGCTGGCGGGGCAGATACGCAGTATTTT.

The chain employs TRBV6-5 and TRBJ2-3; D gene ambiguous. Germline loops: CDR1 MNHEY, CDR2 SVGAGI. V was pared by 3 bases and J by 4 bases, with 5 bases between. The CDR3 loop spans 12 amino acids. CDR3 coding DNA: TGTGCCAGCAGTTATAATGCAGATACGCAGTATTTT. It yields the protein CASSYNADTQYF.

There are a few counts of this clonotype. The chain is built from TRBV6-1 and TRBJ1-4; 7 positions match TRBD1. The CDR3 loop spans 13 amino acids. Germline assignment: CDR1 MNHNS and CDR2 SASEGT. V was pared by 6 bases and J by 6 bases, with 4 bases of the junction left unmatched. In nucleotides, the CDR3 is TGTGCCAGCAGACCTGACAGGGATGAAAAACTGTTTTTT. Translation gives CASRPDRDEKLFF.

This chain links TRBV6-1 with TRBJ1-1, with no clear D. The ends were cut back, 5 bases at V and 7 bases at J, with 17 bases in the middle. This CDR3 has 14 amino acids. Germline-derived CDR1 and CDR2 are MNHNS and SASEGT. The CDR3 DNA reads as TGTGCCAGCAGTCACCCATACGGTCGGGGTGAAGCTTTCTTT. This translates into CASSHPYGRGEAFF.

V gene TRBV12-3 or TRBV12-4 combines with J gene TRBJ1-2; TRBD1 might be the D (5 bases). This CDR3 has 12 residues. Trimming stripped 9 bases from V and 4 bases from J, with 12 bases between. The CDR3 loop is CASTRGAYGYTF. The CDR3 nucleotides read TGTGCCAGTACAAGGGGCGCCTATGGCTACACCTTC.

Only a few counts were recorded for this clonotype. The J gene is TRBJ2-5, the V gene TRBV2, with 10 bases matching TRBD2. The CDR3 extends over 15 amino acids. CDR1 is SNHLY, CDR2 FYNNEI, per germline. J gave up 5 bases and V 5 bases, and 8 bases lay outside the gene matches. CDR3: CASSSSGSGMETQYF. The CDR3 nucleotides read TGTGCCAGCAGTTCTAGCGGGAGTGGGATGGAGACCCAGTACTTC.

The chain carries TRBV28 and TRBJ2-3; perhaps TRBD2 as D (6 bases). The germline gives CDR1 MDHEN, CDR2 SYDVKM. V was cut by 4 bases and J by 4 bases, with 21 bases left in between. This CDR3 region has 17 residues. CDR3: CASSSGLGTYRADTQYF. The CDR3 region has the DNA TGTGCCAGCAGTTCTGGCCTCGGGACTTATAGGGCAGATACGCAGTATTTT.

The count of this clonotype is one. The chain's CDR3 is CATSDYRDHRNEQFF. In nucleotides, the CDR3 is TGTGCCACCAGTGATTACCGGGACCACCGCAATGAGCAGTTCTTC. The genes are TRBV24-1 and TRBJ2-1; D is perhaps TRBD1 or TRBD2 (5 bases each). This CDR3 comprises 15 residues. Trimming shortened V by 2 bases and J by 6 bases, and 13 bases separated the two germline ends. Germline CDR1 is KGHDR and CDR2 is SFDVKD.

The CDR3 reads CSACRGSGNEQFF. DNA for the CDR3: TGCAGTGCTTGCCGCGGGTCGGGGAATGAGCAGTTCTTC. The chain carries TRBV20-1 and TRBJ2-1; possible D gene TRBD2, 5 bases. This CDR3 has 13 amino acids. Germline V CDR1 and CDR2: DFQATT, SNEGSKA (reference sequence). With 5 bases removed from V and 7 bases from J, the gap between germline ends came to 15 bases.

This clonotype occurred once. The rearrangement joins TRBV4-1 to TRBJ1-2, with 8 bases aligning to TRBD1. Germline V gene sequence: CDR1 MGHRA, CDR2 YSYEKL. Trimming cost V 1 base and J 6 bases; bases outside gene matches: 13. The CDR3 covers 17 residues. In DNA, the CDR3 is TGCGCCAGCAGCCAAGTGCAGGGGGCTGGGGAAAGGGATGGCTACACCTTC. This translates into CASSQVQGAGERDGYTF.

The rearrangement uses TRBV24-1 and TRBJ2-3; tentative D call: TRBD2 (6 bases). CDR3 length: 15 residues. V dropped 3 bases and J dropped 2 bases, with 11 bases sitting between them. Germline lookup yields CDR1 KGHDR and CDR2 SFDVKD. CDR3 DNA sequence: TGTGCCACCAGTGATCAAGGGAGGCTCACAGATACGCAGTATTTT. Translation gives CATSDQGRLTDTQYF.

This clonotype was seen more than once but under ten times. The chain is built from TRBV20-1 and TRBJ1-6; perhaps TRBD1 as D (5 bases). The CDR3 is 16 amino acids. The V gene lost 0 bases and the J gene lost 8 bases, with 17 bases spanning the gap. The germline V gene has CDR1 DFQATT and CDR2 SNEGSKA (reference sequence). DNA of the CDR3: TGCAGTGCTAGAGATGTCCGGGGACGCATGGATTCACCCCTCCACTTT. Its translation is CSARDVRGRMDSPLHF.

The CDR3 protein is CASSSHRDTGSGANVLTF. The CDR3 DNA reads as TGTGCCAGCAGTTCTCACCGGGACACCGGCTCTGGGGCCAACGTCCTGACTTTC. This chain connects TRBV6-5 to TRBJ2-6; maybe TRBD1 (6 bases). CDR1 and CDR2 (germline): MNHEY, SVGAGI. Trimming pared 4 bases from V and 0 bases from J, leaving 16 bases between. This CDR3 is 18 amino acids long.

V usage is TRBV7-9 and J usage is TRBJ2-7; TRBD1 matches 8 bases. Trimming took 4 bases from V and 0 from J; bases not matched to a gene: 2. This CDR3 spans 14 amino acids. Germline CDR1 reads SEHNR; CDR2 reads FQNEAQ (reference sequence). CDR3 region: CASSWTGSSYEQYF. CDR3 bases: TGTGCCAGCAGCTGGACAGGGAGCTCCTACGAGCAGTACTTC.

The chain employs TRBV6-1 and TRBJ1-4, with D possibly matching TRBD1 (6 bases). This CDR3 contains 13 residues. With 7 bases removed from V and 7 bases from J, the gap between germline ends came to 13 bases. Looked up from germline, CDR1 is MNHNS and CDR2 is SASEGT. The CDR3 reads CASKGGPFEKLFF. DNA of the CDR3: TGTGCCAGCAAAGGGGGGCCTTTTGAAAAACTGTTTTTT.

V usage is TRBV4-1 and J usage is TRBJ2-2; D is uncertain. The germline V gene has CDR1 MGHRA and CDR2 YSYEKL. The CDR3 contains 16 residues. With 1 base removed from V and 1 base from J, the gap between germline ends came to 10 bases. The CDR3 loop reads CASSQVGPLNTGELFF. The CDR3 nucleotides read TGCGCCAGCAGCCAAGTAGGCCCCCTGAACACCGGGGAGCTGTTTTTT.

This clonotype has only a few counts. The V and J genes are TRBV11-3 and TRBJ2-3; 10 bases match TRBD2. The germline CDR1 and CDR2 sequences are SGHNT and YENEEA. V shed 4 bases and J 2 bases; nucleotides not matched to a gene: 6. The CDR3 consists of 16 residues. CDR3 residues: CASSSSSGRLTDTQYF. The CDR3 bases are TGTGCCAGCAGCTCATCTAGCGGGAGACTCACAGATACGCAGTATTTT.

The rearrangement links TRBV6-1 to TRBJ2-7; D ambiguous. The germline CDR1 and CDR2 sequences are MNHNS and SASEGT. The CDR3 length is 16 residues. The V and J ends lost 8 bases and 0 bases respectively, with 20 bases between them. The CDR3 is CASGPQRAVGSYEQYF. The CDR3 region has the DNA TGTGCCAGCGGGCCTCAAAGAGCTGTAGGCTCCTACGAGCAGTACTTC.

The chain employs TRBV7-8 and TRBJ1-2; the D gene is possibly TRBD1 (6 bases). Germline V gene sequence: CDR1 SGHVS, CDR2 FQNEAQ. Trimming removed 8 bases at V and 4 bases at J, with 20 bases between. CDR3 length: 15 residues. DNA of the CDR3: TGTGCCAGCCTCAATGGGCCCAGGGGCGTCTATGGCTACACCTTC. It is translated as CASLNGPRGVYGYTF.

This clonotype was seen more than once but under ten times. The genes are TRBV7-2 and TRBJ1-2, with 7 bases lining up with TRBD1. CDR1 is SGHTA and CDR2 is FQGNSA in the germline V gene. The V segment lost 3 bases and the J segment 6 bases; nucleotides outside the gene matches: 4. CDR3 length equals 13 residues. The CDR3 sequence is CASSLRTGDGYTF. Written as DNA, the CDR3 is TGTGCCAGCAGCTTGAGGACAGGCGATGGCTACACCTTC.

This clonotype was observed a single time. This chain joins TRBV3-1 and TRBJ2-5, with D perhaps TRBD1 or TRBD2 (5 bases each). Germline values: CDR1 LGHDT, CDR2 YNNKEL (reference sequence). CDR3 length: 13 residues. Trimming took off 5 bases at V and 7 bases at J, with 14 bases between the two ends. CDR3 coding DNA: TGTGCCAGCAGCGGGGACGGGGTCGGGACCCAGTACTTC. Translation gives CASSGDGVGTQYF.

The V gene is TRBV28, the J gene TRBJ1-3; 9 bases are a match to TRBD1. The V gene's germline CDR1 is MDHEN and CDR2 SYDVKM. The CDR3 runs 16 residues. The V gene end was trimmed by 3 bases and the J gene end by 4 bases; junction bases not matched to a gene: 7. The CDR3 nucleotides read TGTGCCAGCAGTTTCCAATTGGGACAGGGAGGAAACACCATATATTTT. It yields the protein CASSFQLGQGGNTIYF.

The genes are TRBV4-2 and TRBJ1-4; 7 bases line up with TRBD1. The CDR3 spans 16 residues. The germline V gene has CDR1 LGHNA and CDR2 YNFKEQ. With V trimmed by 0 bases and J by 8 bases, 9 bases remained unmatched. The CDR3 region is CASSQDMAGGREKLFF. Here the CDR3 DNA reads TGTGCCAGCAGCCAAGATATGGCAGGGGGACGGGAAAAACTGTTTTTT.

V usage is TRBV12-3 or TRBV12-4 and J usage is TRBJ2-7, with TRBD2 matching over 10 bases. J lost 0 bases, V lost 6 bases, and 8 bases had no gene match. The CDR3 is made up of 16 amino acids. CDR3 nucleotide sequence: TGTGCCAGCAGATTTGGAACTAGCGGGGCCTCCTACGAGCAGTACTTC. It specifies CASRFGTSGASYEQYF.